The 22 T cell receptor beta chains given below trace back to one sample, sequenced in a study of T cells in tumors after PD-1 blockade. Clones were read by immunoSEQ multiplex PCR, and TCRdb kept only the in-frame ones, dropping some. The profile shows fewer than 15,000 clones, around 60% of them singletons. The starting material was tumor tissue, obtained before anti-PD-1 treatment. These receptors were collected from a human donor with cutaneous squamous cell carcinoma.

This chain uses TRBV14 with TRBJ2-7; D may match TRBD1 or TRBD2 (5 bases each). V gave up 1 base and J gave up 2 bases, with 9 bases separating them. The CDR3 runs to 14 residues. Germline-derived CDR1 and CDR2 are SGHDN and FVKESK. As DNA, the CDR3 is TGTGCCAGCAGCCAAGGGGGGTCGGCCTACGAGCAGTACTTC. Translating gives CASSQGGSAYEQYF.

The chain links TRBV6-5 to TRBJ1-1; D might be TRBD1 (6 bases). V lost 4 bases to trimming and J lost 1 base, with 13 bases between them. In germline, CDR1 is MNHEY, CDR2 SVGAGI. The CDR3 has 15 residues. The CDR3 protein is CASSWYRATNTEAFF. The CDR3 nucleotides read TGTGCCAGCAGTTGGTACAGGGCGACGAACACTGAAGCTTTCTTT.

J is TRBJ2-2 and V is TRBV5-8; 9 nucleotides agree with TRBD1. The V gene end was trimmed by 4 bases and the J gene end by 5 bases; junction bases not matched to a gene: 6. Germline CDR1 SGHTS, CDR2 YDEGEE. The CDR3 contains 15 residues. The CDR3, as DNA: TGTGCCAGCAGCATCGGGGACAGGGAAACCGGGGAGCTGTTTTTT. Encoded protein: CASSIGDRETGELFF.

The V and J genes are TRBV9 and TRBJ2-7; D might be TRBD1 (6 bases). V gave up 3 bases and J gave up 3 bases, with 7 bases separating them. Per germline, CDR1 SGDLS and CDR2 YYNGEE. This CDR3 has 12 amino acids. This chain's CDR3 is CASSGRGYEQYF. In DNA, the CDR3 is TGTGCCAGCAGCGGCAGGGGCTACGAGCAGTACTTC.

The rearrangement links TRBV18 to TRBJ2-2; D gene uncertain. This CDR3 is built from 18 residues. Germline loops: CDR1 KGHSH, CDR2 LQKENI. Trimming shortened V by 3 bases and J by 1 base, and 18 bases separated the two germline ends. CDR3 in amino acids: CASSPHRPGPLNTGELFF. In DNA form, the CDR3 reads TGTGCCAGCTCACCGCACCGGCCAGGCCCCTTGAACACCGGGGAGCTGTTTTTT. Variable domain in full (rest from reference TRBV18 and TRBJ2-2): NAGVMQNPRHLVRRRGQEARLRCSPMKGHSHVYWYRQLPEEGLKFMVYLQKENIIDESGMPKERFSAEFPKEGPSILRIQQVVRGDSAAYFCASSPHRPGPLNTGELFFGEGSRLTVL.

This clone came up a few times. The chain joins TRBV7-3 to TRBJ1-5, with 7 bases lining up with TRBD1. V lost 3 bases, J lost 2 bases, and 7 bases stayed unmatched. The CDR3 loop spans 16 amino acids. Germline V CDR1 and CDR2: SGHTA, FQGTGA. The CDR3 nucleotides are TGTGCCAGCAGCTTCGACGACAGGGATGGCAATCAGCCCCAGCATTTT. Residues: CASSFDDRDGNQPQHF.

This clone was counted only a few times. CDR3 region: CASTPFSRASGNTIYF. CDR3 in DNA: TGTGCCAGCACTCCATTTTCCAGGGCATCCGGAAACACCATATATTTT. The chain combines TRBV11-1 with TRBJ1-3; TRBD1 is a possible D gene (5 bases). V shed 7 bases and J shed 4 bases, with 20 bases lying between them. The length of the CDR3 is 16 residues. CDR1 SGHAT and CDR2 FQDESV come from the germline V gene (reference sequence).

The V and J genes are TRBV10-3 and TRBJ1-4; TRBD1 matches 9 bases. The germline CDR1 and CDR2 sequences are ENHRY and SYGVKD. The CDR3 sequence is 14 residues long. V was clipped by 2 bases and J by 7 bases; unmatched bases: 2. The CDR3 reads CAISETGGGEKLFF. CDR3 coding DNA: TGTGCCATCAGTGAGACAGGGGGCGGTGAAAAACTGTTTTTT.

V gene TRBV6-5 combines with J gene TRBJ2-7, with 7 bases lining up with TRBD1. V shed 1 base and J 3 bases; nucleotides not matched to a gene: 9. Germline V gene lookup returns CDR1 MNHEY and CDR2 SVGAGI. CDR3 length: 16 residues. CDR3 nucleotide sequence: TGTGCCAGCAGTTACTTTCCCCCCCGGACAGGCTACGAGCAGTACTTC. Encoded protein: CASSYFPPRTGYEQYF.

The V gene is TRBV5-1, the J gene TRBJ2-3; D is perhaps TRBD2 (7 bases). Germline lookup yields CDR1 SGHRS and CDR2 YFSETQ. The CDR3 extends over 18 amino acids. V was shortened by 0 bases and J by 3 bases, with 20 bases between the two germline ends. For the CDR3, the DNA is TGCGCCAGCAGCTTGGCCTTTAAGGCGGGGGCCGTAACAGATACGCAGTATTTT. Translation: CASSLAFKAGAVTDTQYF.

V and J are TRBV6-1 and TRBJ2-7; D might be TRBD1 or TRBD2, each matching 5 bases. The CDR3 consists of 16 residues. Germline CDR1 reads MNHNS; CDR2 reads SASEGT. Trimming took 0 bases from V and 4 from J, leaving 16 bases between them. The CDR3 sequence: CASSEALMGPSYEQYF. In DNA form, the CDR3 reads TGTGCCAGCAGTGAAGCTCTTATGGGACCAAGTTACGAGCAGTACTTC.

The chain links TRBV28 to TRBJ1-2; perhaps TRBD1 as D (6 bases). Looked up from germline, CDR1 is MDHEN and CDR2 is SYDVKM. Deletions cut 3 bases from V and 0 bases from J, with 8 bases between. This CDR3 region has 14 residues. CDR3 bases: TGTGCCAGCAGTTTCCGACAGGCTAACTATGGCTACACCTTC. This sequence encodes CASSFRQANYGYTF.

V and J are TRBV21-1 and TRBJ1-5; the table gives TRBD1 as D, unverified against the DNA. TRBV21-1 is annotated as a pseudogene. CDR3 length: 20 residues. The CDR3 DNA reads TGTGCCAGCAGCAAAGTGGGGACAGAGATAGCTTTTTTAAGCAATCAGCCCCAGCATTTT. It yields the protein CASSKVGTEIAFLSNQPQHF.

The chain is built from TRBV6-6 and TRBJ2-2, with TRBD2 as a possible D gene (6 bases). Trimming stripped 5 bases from V and 6 bases from J, with 10 bases between. The CDR3 has 13 amino acids. In germline, CDR1 is MNHNY, CDR2 SVGAGI (reference sequence). The CDR3 DNA reads TGTGCCAGCAGTGACACGGGGGCCGGGGAGCTGTTTTTT. This codes for CASSDTGAGELFF.

V usage is TRBV18 and J usage is TRBJ1-2, with D possibly matching TRBD1 (5 bases). The ends were cut back, 2 bases at V and 4 bases at J, with 14 bases in the middle. This CDR3 spans 15 amino acids. The germline V gene has CDR1 KGHSH and CDR2 LQKENI. CDR3 loop: CASSPGSGFGYGYTF. Here the CDR3 DNA reads TGTGCCAGCTCACCAGGTTCAGGGTTTGGCTATGGCTACACCTTC.

The gene calls are TRBV3-1 (or the pseudogene TRBV3-2) and TRBJ2-3, with D unresolved. The CDR3 length is 14 residues. The V end was cut by 0 bases, the J end by 8 bases, with 12 bases between. CDR1 and CDR2 from the germline V gene are LGHDT and YNNKEL (reference sequence). The CDR3 loop reads CASSQDTGSGTQYF. DNA for the CDR3: TGTGCCAGCAGCCAAGATACTGGGTCGGGTACGCAGTATTTT.

The chain joins TRBV28 to TRBJ1-2; TRBD1 matches 8 bases. Germline lookup yields CDR1 MDHEN and CDR2 SYDVKM. The J segment lost 8 bases and the V segment lost 6 bases, leaving 11 bases of the junction unmatched. The CDR3 is 14 residues long. CDR3 sequence: CASRGTGPGYGYTF. The CDR3 DNA reads as TGTGCCAGCAGGGGGACAGGTCCGGGATACGGCTACACCTTC.

The chain combines TRBV14 with TRBJ2-6; D not certain. The V and J ends lost 1 base and 0 bases respectively, with 19 bases between them. The germline V gene has CDR1 SGHDN and CDR2 FVKESK. The CDR3 is 20 amino acids. CDR3 sequence reads: CASSQGSVRQDLSGANVLTF. CDR3 sequence (DNA): TGTGCCAGCAGCCAAGGATCGGTGCGGCAGGATCTCTCTGGGGCCAACGTCCTGACTTTC.

The rearrangement joins TRBV10-1 to TRBJ1-1, with 7 nucleotides matching TRBD1. CDR3 size: 15 residues. J gave up 1 base and V 4 bases, and 6 bases lay outside the gene matches. Germline V lookup: CDR1 WNHNN, CDR2 SYGVQD (reference sequence). This chain's CDR3 is CASSAPGQRNTEAFF. The DNA for the CDR3 is TGCGCCAGCAGTGCCCCGGGACAGAGGAACACTGAAGCTTTCTTT.

This sequence joins TRBV9 and TRBJ2-5; tentatively, D is TRBD2 (6 bases). This CDR3 spans 15 amino acids. Germline V gene data show CDR1 as SGDLS and CDR2 as YYNGEE. Trimming took off 2 bases at V and 0 bases at J, with 11 bases between the two ends. CDR3 in amino acids: CASSVSGSYQETQYF. The CDR3 coding sequence is TGTGCCAGCAGCGTCAGCGGGTCGTACCAAGAGACCCAGTACTTC. Full variable domain (outside the CDR3, taken from reference TRBV9 and TRBJ2-5): DSGVTQTPKHLITATGQRVTLRCSPRSGDLSVYWYQQSLDQGLQFLIQYYNGEERAKGNILERFSAQQFPDLHSELNLSSLELGDSALYFCASSVSGSYQETQYFGPGTRLLVL.

This clone showed up just a few times. This chain links TRBV2 with TRBJ2-3; D is possibly TRBD1 (6 bases). V lost 3 bases to trimming and J lost 0 bases, with 10 bases between them. CDR3 length: 15 amino acids. Germline V gene sequence: CDR1 SNHLY, CDR2 FYNNEI. The chain's CDR3 is CASSDDRWSTDTQYF. The CDR3 DNA sequence: TGTGCCAGCAGTGATGACAGGTGGAGCACAGATACGCAGTATTTT.

The J gene is TRBJ2-7, the V gene TRBV9; D uncertain. The CDR3 sequence is 15 residues long. Per the germline V gene, CDR1 is SGDLS and CDR2 is YYNGEE. V was clipped by 0 bases and J by 5 bases, with 15 bases between them. The CDR3 nucleotides are TGTGCCAGCAGCGTAGCTGCCACGACCCACCACGAGCAGTACTTC. It codes for CASSVAATTHHEQYF.